The 3 T cell receptor beta chains reported below all come from one sample, sequenced in a study of blood T cell repertoires in COVID-19. Only in-frame clones appear in the TCRdb table, and some are missing; sequencing was by immunoSEQ multiplex PCR. The sample holds tens of thousands of clones; around 88% are singletons and the top ten take around 6.4%. The sequenced material came from peripheral blood. The receptors originated from a woman aged 70 to 79 with acute or convalescent COVID-19.

This clone was observed once. The gene calls are TRBV7-8 and TRBJ1-2; 7 bases agree with TRBD1. The junction had 6 bases not matched to a gene; V was cut back by 4 bases and J by 4 bases. Germline CDR1 is SGHVS and CDR2 is FQNEAQ. The CDR3 runs to 14 residues. The CDR3 here is CASSSGQLSYGYTF. CDR3 nucleotides: TGTGCCAGCAGCTCGGGACAGCTAAGCTATGGCTACACCTTC. Full variable domain (outside the CDR3, taken from reference TRBV7-8 and TRBJ1-2): GAGVSQSPRYKVAKRGQDVALRCDPISGHVSLFWYQQALGQGPEFLTYFQNEAQLDKSGLPSDRFFAERPEGSVSTLKIQRTQQEDSAVYLCASSSGQLSYGYTFGSGTRLTVV.

The V gene is TRBV28, the J gene TRBJ2-7, with TRBD1 as a possible D gene (5 bases). The CDR3 contains 15 residues. V lost 8 bases, J lost 3 bases, and 20 bases lay in between. Per germline, CDR1 MDHEN and CDR2 SYDVKM. CDR3 sequence: CASPPPGKRDYEQYF. CDR3 DNA: TGTGCCAGCCCGCCCCCAGGGAAAAGGGACTACGAGCAGTACTTC.

This chain connects TRBV12-3 or TRBV12-4 to TRBJ1-2; D is uncertain. Trimming removed 7 bases from V and 3 bases from J, with 12 bases in between. The CDR3 has 13 residues. CDR3 amino acids: CASKKTDHYGYTF. The CDR3 region has the DNA TGTGCCAGCAAAAAGACTGACCACTATGGCTACACCTTC.